The T cell receptor beta chain described here comes from a study of cytomegalovirus exposure and HLA in healthy donors. Background on the study: Among the approximately 370 donors who were genotyped, about 80% fell in the genetic ancestry cluster that is associated with self-reported Caucasian donors.

A note on this clone: The antigen is undetermined. Other DNA sequences from this sample encode an identical CDR3 as well.

Trimming took 4 bases from V and 3 from J, leaving 8 bases between them. The CDR3 loop spans 13 amino acids. CDR1 and CDR2 (germline): SGDLS, YYNGEE. Whole-study findings and limits: Later analysis revealed greater clonal expansion in HLA-associated TCR beta chains than in equally common others. Some V segments, including TRBV6-2 and TRBV6-3, were excluded as indistinguishable.

Primers for the PCR totalled 60 Vbeta and 13 Jbeta. Data came from immunoSEQ multiplex PCR; TCRdb stores just in-frame clones and leaves some out. The sample includes 70,000 to 85,000 clones, roughly 72% of them seen just once. The sample taken for sequencing was PBMCs. The receptor's source is a man aged 35 to 55 in good health and CMV-seropositive. The rearrangement uses TRBV9 and TRBJ1-3; no clear D. The DNA for the CDR3 is TGTGCCAGCAGCCGAGGAGATGGAAACACCATATATTTT. Its protein product is CASSRGDGNTIYF.